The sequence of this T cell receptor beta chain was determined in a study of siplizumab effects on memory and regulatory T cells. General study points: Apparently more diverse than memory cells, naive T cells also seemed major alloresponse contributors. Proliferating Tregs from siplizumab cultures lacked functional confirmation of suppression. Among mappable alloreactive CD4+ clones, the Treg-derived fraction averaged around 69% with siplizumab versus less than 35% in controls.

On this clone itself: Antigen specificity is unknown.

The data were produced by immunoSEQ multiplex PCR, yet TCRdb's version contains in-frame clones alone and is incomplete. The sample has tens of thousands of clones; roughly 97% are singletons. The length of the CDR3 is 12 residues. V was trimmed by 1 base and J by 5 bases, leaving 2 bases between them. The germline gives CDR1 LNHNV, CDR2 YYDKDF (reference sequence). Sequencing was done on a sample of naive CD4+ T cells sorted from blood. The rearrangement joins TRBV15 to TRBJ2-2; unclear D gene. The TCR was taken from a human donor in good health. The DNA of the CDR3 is TGTGCCACCAGCAGAGCTACCGGGGAGCTGTTTTTT. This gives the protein CATSRATGELFF.